The present T cell receptor (beta chain) was sequenced within a study of blood T cell repertoires in COVID-19. Study information: Samples of COVID-19 (acute and convalescent) were obtained from the United States, Italy and Spain.

In its sample, this clone was seen a few times. Trimming stripped 0 bases from V and 5 bases from J, with 16 bases between. Germline CDR1 and CDR2: SGHNT and YYREEE (reference sequence). The CDR3 loop spans 16 amino acids. In the original analysis: It was from reference gene primer amplification that nucleated cell counts were estimated. Profiling relied on immunoSEQ multiplex PCR, and the TCRdb table lists in-frame clones only, not all of them. V, J and clone size reflect that table, while D and trimming were determined from the DNA. The sample comprises some 64,000 clones, more than 55% of which are singletons, and about half rests with the top ten.

V is TRBV5-4 and J is TRBJ2-3; TRBD2 is a possible D gene (6 bases). The TCR was taken from a woman aged 55-75 years who had been exposed to COVID-19. Input material: PBMCs or T cells enriched from blood (not recorded which). The DNA of the CDR3 is TGTGCCAGCAGCTTGGGTGGGGGAGGCGGCCGAGATACGCAGTATTTT. It translates to CASSLGGGGGRDTQYF.